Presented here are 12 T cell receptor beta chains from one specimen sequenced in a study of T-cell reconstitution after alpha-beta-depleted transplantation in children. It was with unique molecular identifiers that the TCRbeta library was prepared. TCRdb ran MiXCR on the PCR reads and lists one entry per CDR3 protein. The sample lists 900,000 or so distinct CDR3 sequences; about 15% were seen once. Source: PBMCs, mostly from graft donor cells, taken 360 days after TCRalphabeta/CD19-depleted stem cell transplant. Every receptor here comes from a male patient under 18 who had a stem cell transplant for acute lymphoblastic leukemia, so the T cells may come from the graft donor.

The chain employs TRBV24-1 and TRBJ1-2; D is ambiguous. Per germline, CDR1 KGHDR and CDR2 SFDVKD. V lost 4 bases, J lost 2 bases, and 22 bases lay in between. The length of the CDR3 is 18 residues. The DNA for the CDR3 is TGTGCCACCAGTGACAGTAAATTAGGAGGAACGGTAAACTATGGCTACACCTTC. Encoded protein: CATSDSKLGGTVNYGYTF.

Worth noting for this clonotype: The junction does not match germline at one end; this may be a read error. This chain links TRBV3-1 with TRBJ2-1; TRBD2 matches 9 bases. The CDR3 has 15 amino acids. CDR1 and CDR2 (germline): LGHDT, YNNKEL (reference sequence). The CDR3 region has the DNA TGTACCAGCAGCCCACCCACTAGCGGGTACAATGAGCAGTTCTTC. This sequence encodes CTSSPPTSGYNEQFF.

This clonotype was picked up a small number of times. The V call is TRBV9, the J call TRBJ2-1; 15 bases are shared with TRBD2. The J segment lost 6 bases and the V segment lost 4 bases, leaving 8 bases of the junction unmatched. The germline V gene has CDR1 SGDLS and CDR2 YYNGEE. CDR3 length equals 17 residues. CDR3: CASSIGLAGGPGNEQFF. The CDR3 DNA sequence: TGTGCCAGCAGCATAGGACTAGCGGGGGGGCCTGGCAATGAGCAGTTCTTC.

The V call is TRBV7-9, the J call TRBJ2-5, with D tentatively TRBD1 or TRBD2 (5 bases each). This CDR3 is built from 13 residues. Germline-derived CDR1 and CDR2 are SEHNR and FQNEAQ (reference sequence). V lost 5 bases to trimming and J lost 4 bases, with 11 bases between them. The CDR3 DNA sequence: TGTGCCAGCAGCGGGGGAGTTGGAGAGACCCAGTACTTC. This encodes CASSGGVGETQYF.

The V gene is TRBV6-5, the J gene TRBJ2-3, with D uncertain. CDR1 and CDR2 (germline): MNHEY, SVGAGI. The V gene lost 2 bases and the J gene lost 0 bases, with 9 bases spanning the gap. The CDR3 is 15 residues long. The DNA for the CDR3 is TGTGCCAGCAGTTACGCAGGCCTTAGCACAGATACGCAGTATTTT. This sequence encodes CASSYAGLSTDTQYF.

The CDR3 bases are TGTGCCACCAGCATGACCCGGGCCCTCGGCAATCAGCCCCAGCATTTT. Residues: CATSMTRALGNQPQHF. This sequence joins TRBV15 and TRBJ1-5, with D hard to call. Germline CDR1 and CDR2: LNHNV and YYDKDF (reference sequence). This CDR3 has 16 amino acids. V shed 4 bases and J shed 2 bases, with 15 bases lying between them. The whole variable domain, remainder taken from reference TRBV15 and TRBJ1-5, is DAMVIQNPRYQVTQFGKPVTLSCSQTLNHNVMYWYQQKSSQAPKLLFHYYDKDFNNEADTPDNFQSRRPNTSFCFLDIRSPGLGDTAMYLCATSMTRALGNQPQHFGDGTRLSIL.

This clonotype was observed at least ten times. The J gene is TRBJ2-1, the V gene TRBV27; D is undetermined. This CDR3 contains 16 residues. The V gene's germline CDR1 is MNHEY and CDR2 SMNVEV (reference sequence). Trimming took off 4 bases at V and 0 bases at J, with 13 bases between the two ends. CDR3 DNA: TGTGCCAGCAGTTATGCAGGTATGAGCTCCTACAATGAGCAGTTCTTC. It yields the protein CASSYAGMSSYNEQFF.

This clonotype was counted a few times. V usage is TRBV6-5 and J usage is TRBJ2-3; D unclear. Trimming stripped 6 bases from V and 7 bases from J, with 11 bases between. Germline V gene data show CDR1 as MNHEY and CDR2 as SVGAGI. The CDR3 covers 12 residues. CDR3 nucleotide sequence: TGTGCCAGCAGCTCCACTTACTATACGCAGTATTTT. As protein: CASSSTYYTQYF.

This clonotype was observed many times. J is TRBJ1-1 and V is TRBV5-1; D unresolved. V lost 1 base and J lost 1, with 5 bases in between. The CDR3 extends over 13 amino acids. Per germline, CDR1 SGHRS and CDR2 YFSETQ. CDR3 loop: CASSLWQNTEAFF. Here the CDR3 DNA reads TGCGCCAGCAGCTTGTGGCAGAACACTGAAGCTTTCTTT. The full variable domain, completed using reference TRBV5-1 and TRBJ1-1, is KAGVTQTPRYLIKTRGQQVTLSCSPISGHRSVSWYQQTPGQGLQFLFEYFSETQRNKGNFPGRFSGRQFSNSRSEMNVSTLELGDSALYLCASSLWQNTEAFFGQGTRLTVV.

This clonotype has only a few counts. The CDR3 DNA follows: TGTGCCACCAGCAGGACTAGCGGACTGAACACCGGGGAGCTGTTTTTT. It codes for CATSRTSGLNTGELFF. The V call is TRBV15, the J call TRBJ2-2; TRBD2 aligns across 9 bases. The CDR3 runs 16 residues. Germline CDR1 and CDR2: LNHNV and YYDKDF (reference sequence). Trimming at V came to 3 bases and at J to 1 base, leaving 3 bases not matched to a gene. The entire variable domain, with the rest obtained from reference TRBV15 and TRBJ2-2, is as follows: DAMVIQNPRYQVTQFGKPVTLSCSQTLNHNVMYWYQQKSSQAPKLLFHYYDKDFNNEADTPDNFQSRRPNTSFCFLDIRSPGLGDTAMYLCATSRTSGLNTGELFFGEGSRLTVL.

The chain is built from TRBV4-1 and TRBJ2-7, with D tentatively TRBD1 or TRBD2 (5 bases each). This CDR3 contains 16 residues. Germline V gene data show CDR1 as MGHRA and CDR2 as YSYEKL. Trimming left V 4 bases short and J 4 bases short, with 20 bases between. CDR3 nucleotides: TGCGCCAGCAGCCGAAGTAAGCTTAGGGGACCTTACGAGCAGTACTTC. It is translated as CASSRSKLRGPYEQYF.

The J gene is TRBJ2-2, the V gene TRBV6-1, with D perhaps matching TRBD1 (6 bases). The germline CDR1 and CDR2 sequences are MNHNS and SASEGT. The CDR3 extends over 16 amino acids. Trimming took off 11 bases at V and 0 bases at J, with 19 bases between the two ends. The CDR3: CAPPSRDNSNTGELFF. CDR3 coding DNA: TGTGCCCCCCCCTCCCGGGACAATTCGAACACCGGGGAGCTGTTTTTT.